The 21 T cell receptor beta chains reported below all come from one sample, sequenced in a study of response to subunit inactivated influenza vaccine. TCRdb reprocessed the RT-PCR reads via MiXCR and lists one record per CDR3 protein. The data show some 570,000 distinct CDR3 sequences, with about 11% seen just once and 8% to 13% held by the top ten. These data were also reused for a study on T cells expressing NK-cell markers. That source reports: Synthesis of TCR beta cDNA relied on 5'RACE template switching carrying UMIs.

Sample: PBMCs from blood, taken on the day of vaccination. Receptor source: a man between 50 and 59 years old who received an inactivated influenza vaccine.

Only a few counts were recorded for this clonotype. The CDR3 reads CASRAPPGETQYF. The CDR3 region has the DNA TGTGCCAGCCGAGCCCCCCCCGGGGAGACCCAGTACTTC. The chain is built from TRBV27 and TRBJ2-5; D is unresolved. Trimming pared 8 bases from V and 5 bases from J, leaving 15 bases between. Per germline, CDR1 MNHEY and CDR2 SMNVEV (reference sequence). CDR3 length: 13 residues.

The chain's CDR3 is CASSEGTLSYEQYF. CDR3 coding DNA: TGTGCCAGCAGCGAAGGGACGCTCTCCTACGAGCAGTACTTC. The V call is TRBV28, the J call TRBJ2-7, with D tentatively TRBD1 or TRBD2 (5 bases each). This CDR3 has 14 residues. V lost 6 bases and J 0 bases, leaving 12 bases between the germline ends. Germline CDR1 reads MDHEN; CDR2 reads SYDVKM.

DNA of the CDR3: TGTGCCAGCAGTCCACCAGCGGACAAAAGGGAGACCCAGTACTTC. Encoded protein: CASSPPADKRETQYF. The rearrangement links TRBV12-3 or TRBV12-4 to TRBJ2-5, with D possibly being TRBD1 or TRBD2 (5 bases each). The length of the CDR3 is 15 residues. Trimming removed 5 bases from V and 5 bases from J, with 18 bases in between.

V and J are TRBV12-3 or TRBV12-4 and TRBJ1-5, with a possible D match to TRBD1 (6 bases). The CDR3 has 12 amino acids. The V end was cut by 6 bases, the J end by 6 bases, with 9 bases between. Here the CDR3 DNA reads TGTGCCAGCAGACAGGGTACTCAGCCCCAGCATTTT. Translated: CASRQGTQPQHF.

This chain connects TRBV12-3 or TRBV12-4 to TRBJ2-1, with 11 bases that match TRBD1. The ends lost 7 bases at V and 0 bases at J; junction bases unmatched: 8. The CDR3 runs 17 residues. CDR3: CASMGQGERDSYNEQFF. The CDR3 DNA reads as TGTGCCAGCATGGGACAGGGGGAGCGGGACTCCTACAATGAGCAGTTCTTC.

The chain has TRBV18 and TRBJ2-7; TRBD2 agrees at 10 bases. Trimming cost V 4 bases and J 3 bases; bases outside gene matches: 9. The CDR3 length is 16 residues. Germline lookup yields CDR1 KGHSH and CDR2 LQKENI. The CDR3, as DNA: TGTGCCAGCTCACTCATCTCTAGCGGGAGTAACTACGAGCAGTACTTC. Translated, it gives CASSLISSGSNYEQYF.

V and J are TRBV28 and TRBJ2-5; D not certain. The V gene lost 6 bases and the J gene lost 5 bases, with 13 bases spanning the gap. Germline V gene data show CDR1 as MDHEN and CDR2 as SYDVKM. The CDR3 length is 13 residues. CDR3 region: CASSRASVETQYF. The CDR3 DNA reads as TGTGCCAGCAGCCGGGCCTCCGTGGAGACCCAGTACTTC.

The rearrangement uses TRBV20-1 and TRBJ1-6; D not certain. The CDR3 is 13 residues long. Trimming took off 0 bases at V and 9 bases at J, with 9 bases between the two ends. From germline, CDR1 is DFQATT and CDR2 SNEGSKA (reference sequence). The CDR3 sequence is CSARDRGSSPLHF. CDR3 coding DNA: TGCAGTGCTAGAGATCGGGGAAGTTCACCCCTCCACTTT.

This clonotype has a count of ten or more. The chain uses TRBV5-5 and TRBJ1-1; no clear D gene. This CDR3 region has 13 residues. V lost 9 bases to trimming and J lost 0 bases, with 12 bases between them. The germline CDR1 and CDR2 sequences are SGHKS and YYEKEE (reference sequence). The CDR3 protein is CATQLDMNTEAFF. CDR3 in DNA: TGTGCCACCCAGTTGGATATGAACACTGAAGCTTTCTTT.

The V and J genes are TRBV9 and TRBJ2-2, with 15 bases that match TRBD2. The CDR3 sequence is 16 residues long. Germline CDR1 is SGDLS and CDR2 is YYNGEE. J lost 8 bases, V lost 3 bases, and 5 bases had no gene match. The chain's CDR3 is CASSDGLAGGPGELFF. For the CDR3, the DNA is TGTGCCAGCAGCGACGGACTAGCGGGAGGGCCAGGGGAGCTGTTTTTT. Looking up the rest from reference TRBV9 and TRBJ2-2 gives the full variable domain: DSGVTQTPKHLITATGQRVTLRCSPRSGDLSVYWYQQSLDQGLQFLIQYYNGEERAKGNILERFSAQQFPDLHSELNLSSLELGDSALYFCASSDGLAGGPGELFFGEGSRLTVL.

V and J are TRBV29-1 and TRBJ1-1, with 7 bases aligning to TRBD1. The CDR3 extends over 12 amino acids. Germline-derived CDR1 and CDR2 are SQVTM and ANQGSEA. V was pared by 7 bases and J by 2 bases, with 4 bases of the junction left unmatched. CDR3 sequence: CSAGTVNTEAFF. CDR3 sequence (DNA): TGCAGCGCTGGGACAGTTAACACTGAAGCTTTCTTT.

This clonotype was seen a few times. The V gene is TRBV20-1, the J gene TRBJ2-7, with a possible D match to TRBD2 (7 bases). V was pared by 3 bases and J by 0 bases, with 12 bases between. The CDR3 totals 14 residues. CDR1 DFQATT and CDR2 SNEGSKA come from the germline V gene (reference sequence). This CDR3 is CSARNRDYSYEQYF. CDR3 coding DNA: TGCAGTGCTAGGAACAGGGACTACTCCTACGAGCAGTACTTC.

This clonotype was counted a few times. This chain connects TRBV20-1 to TRBJ2-3, with D perhaps TRBD2 (6 bases). Germline CDR1 reads DFQATT; CDR2 reads SNEGSKA (reference sequence). The ends were cut back, 6 bases at V and 5 bases at J, with 15 bases in the middle. The CDR3 runs 13 residues. The CDR3 region is CSAKPSVKDTQYF. As DNA, the CDR3 is TGCAGTGCCAAGCCTAGCGTTAAAGATACGCAGTATTTT.

V gene TRBV5-1 combines with J gene TRBJ1-1; no clear D. The CDR3 has 13 amino acids. From germline, CDR1 is SGHRS and CDR2 YFSETQ. V was shortened by 0 bases and J by 12 bases, with 15 bases between the two germline ends. Here the CDR3 reads CASSLEGPGGTFF. CDR3 nucleotides: TGCGCCAGCAGCTTGGAAGGGCCCGGAGGAACTTTCTTT.

A few counts support this clonotype. The chain joins TRBV7-9 to TRBJ2-2; D not certain. Deletions cut 5 bases from V and 6 bases from J, with 10 bases between. CDR1 is SEHNR, CDR2 FQNEAQ, per germline (reference sequence). This CDR3 is 13 amino acids long. This CDR3 reads CASSIDIAGELFF. CDR3 DNA: TGTGCCAGCAGCATCGATATAGCCGGGGAGCTGTTTTTT.

This clonotype showed up just a few times. The J gene is TRBJ2-2, the V gene TRBV19, with D unresolved. Germline assignment: CDR1 LNHDA and CDR2 SQIVND (reference sequence). Trimming took 3 bases from V and 0 from J, leaving 11 bases between them. The CDR3 is made up of 16 amino acids. The CDR3 DNA reads TGTGCCAGTAGTATTCTTCGCGTGGCGAACACCGGGGAGCTGTTTTTT. The encoded protein is CASSILRVANTGELFF.

The chain has TRBV15 and TRBJ1-5, with D unclear. The ends were cut back, 0 bases at V and 0 bases at J, with 12 bases in the middle. Germline V gene data show CDR1 as LNHNV and CDR2 as YYDKDF (reference sequence). The CDR3 is made up of 17 amino acids. The CDR3 bases are TGTGCCACCAGCAGAGAACGGGTCCAATTTAGCAATCAGCCCCAGCATTTT. It yields the protein CATSRERVQFSNQPQHF. Combining the CDR3 with reference TRBV15 and TRBJ1-5 gives the whole variable domain DAMVIQNPRYQVTQFGKPVTLSCSQTLNHNVMYWYQQKSSQAPKLLFHYYDKDFNNEADTPDNFQSRRPNTSFCFLDIRSPGLGDTAMYLCATSRERVQFSNQPQHFGDGTRLSIL.

This clonotype was observed many times. The genes are TRBV3-1 and TRBJ2-1; 9 bases match TRBD2. V was clipped by 0 bases and J by 4 bases; unmatched bases: 7. CDR3 length: 17 residues. Looked up from germline, CDR1 is LGHDT and CDR2 is YNNKEL (reference sequence). The CDR3 DNA follows: TGTGCCAGCAGCCAAGAGGGTGAGCGGGGGGCTTACAATGAGCAGTTCTTC. Its protein product is CASSQEGERGAYNEQFF.

In its sample, this clonotype was seen a few times. The V gene is TRBV5-1, the J gene TRBJ2-7; 7 bases are a match to TRBD1. The V gene end was trimmed by 4 bases and the J gene end by 4 bases; junction bases not matched to a gene: 5. Germline values: CDR1 SGHRS, CDR2 YFSETQ. The CDR3 has 13 residues. The CDR3 DNA sequence: TGCGCCAGCAGCAGGGACAGTAGATACGAGCAGTACTTC. The encoded protein is CASSRDSRYEQYF.

This clonotype was recorded many times. In DNA, the CDR3 is TGTGCCAGCAGACAACAGGGGGATAGAGGAAAACTGTTTTTT. It yields the protein CASRQQGDRGKLFF. The genes are TRBV12-3 or TRBV12-4 and TRBJ1-4; 8 bases fit TRBD1. The ends lost 6 bases at V and 10 bases at J; junction bases unmatched: 10. This CDR3 has 14 residues.

This chain links TRBV28 with TRBJ2-4; 9 positions agree with TRBD1. Germline V lookup: CDR1 MDHEN, CDR2 SYDVKM. The ends lost 6 bases at V and 0 bases at J; junction bases unmatched: 3. CDR3 length: 15 amino acids. CDR3 sequence (DNA): TGTGCCAGCAGCCGACAGGGGGGAGCCAAAAACATTCAGTACTTC. It yields the protein CASSRQGGAKNIQYF.